Detailed here is one T cell receptor beta chain. This specimen belongs to a study of blood T cells in healthy people across ages. Sample donors were healthy Caucasian individuals that came from Russia, aged roughly 6 to 100. The sample, about 10 milliliters of peripheral blood, was drawn from each donor. The CDR3 totals 16 residues. V lost 7 bases and J lost 9; bases outside the gene matches: 15. Germline V lookup: CDR1 DFQATT, CDR2 SNEGSKA (reference sequence). The authors ran a second PCR of about 6 to 12 cycles using a sample-barcoded 5' primer and a J-beta primer mix. TCRdb itself ran the 5' RACE reads through MiXCR, one entry per CDR3 protein. The sample includes some 860,000 distinct CDR3 sequences, approximately 53% of them seen just once.

The sample consisted of blood. The chain is built from TRBV20-1 and TRBJ2-1; 13 positions agree with TRBD2. The clonotype comes from a man aged 35 to 55 in good health. CDR3 residues: CSGPAQLAGGPGEQFF. In nucleotides, the CDR3 is TGCAGTGGCCCGGCCCAACTAGCGGGAGGGCCGGGTGAGCAGTTCTTC.